This T cell receptor (beta chain) was recorded in a study of CD4 T cells in relation to SARS-CoV-2 and coronaviruses. General observations from the study: The assay detects memory recall responses, not culture-primed primary responses. Pre-pandemic and post-infection samples never came from the same donor. Roughly 65% of donors had memory CD4+ clonotypes crossrecognizing SARS-CoV-2 and common cold coronavirus spike. SARS-CoV-2-driven expansion was significantly weaker in crossreactive than monoreactive clones.

In regard to this clone: Its antigen is unidentified.

Here immunoSEQ multiplex PCR was the method, and the copy in TCRdb shows in-frame clones only, minus some. Here the sample spans approximately 60,000 clones, 90% to 95% being singletons. The CDR3 is 16 amino acids. With 5 bases removed from V and 4 bases from J, the gap between germline ends came to 17 bases. Germline loops: CDR1 SGHTA, CDR2 FQGTGA. The sequence was obtained from an adult with COVID-19. V and J are TRBV7-3 and TRBJ2-2; D is possibly TRBD2 (6 bases). The sample was naive CD4+ T cells from PBMCs. The subset was: naive CD4+ T cells isolated by negative enrichment. DNA of the CDR3: TGTGCCAGCAGCCCCTCGGGGCGGGGTCTCACCGGGGAGCTGTTTTTT. It translates to CASSPSGRGLTGELFF.